These 27 T cell receptor beta chains were sequenced from one sample in a study of CD8+CD57+ T cells in acquired aplastic anemia. Profiles of TCR beta VDJ and CDR3 were generated from a genomic DNA template. TCRdb fed the reads into MiXCR, producing one record per CDR3 protein. This table has 200,000 to 250,000 distinct CDR3 sequences, around 43% appearing once. The authors sequenced patients whose flow cytometry had shown CD8+CD57+ cell expansion. The sequenced sample was sorted CD4+, CD8+, or CD8+CD57+ T cells (not recorded which) from PBMCs. Source of these receptors: a human donor with aplastic anemia.

This clonotype was recorded at least ten times. The J gene is TRBJ2-7, the V gene TRBV7-9, with D perhaps TRBD1 (7 bases). The CDR3 runs 13 residues. Trimming left V 5 bases short and J 5 bases short, with 13 bases between. Germline CDR1 SEHNR, CDR2 FQNEAQ (reference sequence). For the CDR3, the DNA is TGTGCCAGCAGCAGACAGGGAGGCGACGAGCAGTACTTC. It is translated as CASSRQGGDEQYF.

This clonotype was counted many times. CDR3 nucleotides: TGTGCCAGCAGCTTAGCGACAGGGCCCTACGAGCAGTACTTC. This sequence encodes CASSLATGPYEQYF. The chain is built from TRBV7-8 and TRBJ2-7, with TRBD1 identical over 7 bases. Germline V gives CDR1 SGHVS, CDR2 FQNEAQ. After removal of 0 bases from V and 2 bases from J, the junction contained 1 base not matched to a gene. The CDR3 has 14 amino acids.

This clonotype appeared many times. V is TRBV9 and J is TRBJ1-2, with D possibly matching TRBD1 (6 bases). The germline V and J ends were trimmed by 3 bases and 2 bases, with 14 bases remaining between them. From germline, CDR1 is SGDLS and CDR2 YYNGEE. The CDR3 runs to 15 residues. The CDR3 loop is CASSARLDSNYGYTF. CDR3 bases: TGTGCCAGCAGCGCCCGATTGGACAGCAACTATGGCTACACCTTC.

The V and J genes are TRBV29-1 and TRBJ2-1, with TRBD1 matching over 8 bases. There are 15 residues in the CDR3. The J segment lost 4 bases and the V segment lost 8 bases, leaving 13 bases of the junction unmatched. Germline V gene sequence: CDR1 SQVTM, CDR2 ANQGSEA. CDR3 in amino acids: CSLFPRTGFYNEQFF. Written as DNA, the CDR3 is TGCAGCTTATTCCCCCGGACAGGGTTTTACAATGAGCAGTTCTTC.

This clonotype appeared a few times. The chain employs TRBV4-3 and TRBJ2-5; 7 positions match TRBD2. V lost 2 bases, J lost 3 bases, and 12 bases stayed unmatched. The CDR3 runs 17 residues. The germline CDR1 and CDR2 sequences are LGHNA and YSLEER. This CDR3 is CASSQSGEGHYKETQYF. Here the CDR3 DNA reads TGCGCCAGCAGCCAATCGGGGGAGGGGCACTACAAAGAGACCCAGTACTTC.

This rearrangement joins TRBV15 to TRBJ1-2, with 9 bases aligning to TRBD1. V dropped 1 base and J dropped 10; count of bases not matched to a gene: 4. The CDR3 runs to 13 residues. Germline CDR1 reads LNHNV; CDR2 reads YYDKDF (reference sequence). CDR3 sequence reads: CATSRGTGDYYTF. Here the CDR3 DNA reads TGTGCCACCAGCAGAGGGACAGGGGATTACTACACCTTC.

The genes are TRBV20-1 and TRBJ1-5; D not certain. The CDR3 runs 15 residues. Germline V gene data show CDR1 as DFQATT and CDR2 as SNEGSKA (reference sequence). The V and J ends lost 1 base and 0 bases respectively, with 10 bases between them. CDR3 protein: CSARGLPNSNQPQHF. The CDR3, as DNA: TGCAGTGCTAGAGGGTTGCCGAATAGCAATCAGCCCCAGCATTTT.

At least ten counts were recorded for this clonotype. This rearrangement joins TRBV4-1 to TRBJ2-7; tentative D call: TRBD2 (5 bases). V was clipped by 1 base and J by 2 bases, with 12 bases between them. CDR1 and CDR2 from the germline V gene are MGHRA and YSYEKL. The CDR3 is 15 residues long. CDR3 sequence: CASSQGSVLPYEQYF. CDR3 in DNA: TGCGCCAGCAGCCAAGGTAGCGTTTTACCCTACGAGCAGTACTTC.

Ten or more counts support this clonotype. V gene TRBV20-1 combines with J gene TRBJ2-7; TRBD1 is a possible D gene (5 bases). The CDR3 spans 12 residues. CDR1 DFQATT and CDR2 SNEGSKA come from the germline V gene (reference sequence). V dropped 6 bases and J dropped 6 bases, with 15 bases sitting between them. The CDR3 nucleotides read TGCAGTGCCTCAGACCTGGGGCGCGAGCAGTACTTC. This encodes CSASDLGREQYF.

Note on this clonotype: This sequence may be a read error, since a much larger clone differs from it by one base. The V and J genes are TRBV30 and TRBJ1-6; a weak D match, TRBD1 (5 bases). This CDR3 spans 13 amino acids. Germline V gene lookup returns CDR1 GTSNPN and CDR2 SVGIG (reference sequence). Trimming removed 5 bases at V and 10 bases at J, with 15 bases between. The CDR3 reads CAWGAGTGSPLHF. In DNA, the CDR3 is TGTGCCTGGGGAGCAGGGACCGGCTCACCCCTCCACTTT.

Comment on this clonotype: A read error may be the cause here, since a much bigger clone is one base away. J is TRBJ2-7 and V is TRBV27, with 10 bases lining up with TRBD1. The germline gives CDR1 MNHEY, CDR2 SMNVEV (reference sequence). With V trimmed by 11 bases and J by 6 bases, 16 bases remained unmatched. CDR3 length equals 15 residues. For the CDR3, the DNA is TGTGCCCGCCGTACCGGGACAGGGGTTTTGAGCGAGCAGTACTTC. Translation: CARRTGTGVLSEQYF.

The V gene is TRBV30, the J gene TRBJ2-7, with D perhaps TRBD1 (6 bases). Germline V gene data show CDR1 as GTSNPN and CDR2 as SVGIG (reference sequence). The CDR3 is made up of 14 amino acids. V was cut by 1 base and J by 2 bases, with 12 bases left in between. The CDR3: CAWSGGLRTYEQYF. The CDR3 DNA sequence: TGTGCCTGGAGTGGGGGGCTTCGGACCTACGAGCAGTACTTC.

This chain joins TRBV20-1 and TRBJ2-7; 7 nucleotides match TRBD2. The CDR3 runs to 18 residues. J gave up 0 bases and V 2 bases, and 16 bases lay outside the gene matches. Germline assignment: CDR1 DFQATT and CDR2 SNEGSKA (reference sequence). The CDR3: CSARWSPSSGENSYEQYF. The CDR3 region has the DNA TGCAGTGCTAGATGGAGCCCCTCTAGCGGAGAGAACTCCTACGAGCAGTACTTC.

The table lists this clonotype with many counts. This chain joins TRBV7-2 and TRBJ2-1; 12 positions match TRBD2. Germline lookup yields CDR1 SGHTA and CDR2 FQGNSA. After removal of 5 bases from V and 8 bases from J, the junction contained 7 bases not matched to a gene. The CDR3 loop spans 15 amino acids. The DNA for the CDR3 is TGTGCCAGCAGCAAGACTAGCGGGAGTCTCGATGAGCAGTTCTTC. This translates into CASSKTSGSLDEQFF.

Regarding this clonotype: This clone may be a read error of a much larger clone one base away. The chain carries TRBV29-1 and TRBJ2-7; 9 positions agree with TRBD1. Germline V gene data show CDR1 as SQVTM and CDR2 as ANQGSEA. This CDR3 is 14 amino acids long. CDR3 bases: TGCAGCGTGGCCGGGACAGGGATCTTCTACGAGCGGTACTTC. Encoded protein: CSVAGTGIFYERYF.

This clonotype was seen a handful of times. This chain uses TRBV10-2 with TRBJ1-5, with D unclear. Per germline, CDR1 WSHSY and CDR2 SAAADI. This CDR3 comprises 13 residues. V was clipped by 0 bases and J by 4 bases, with 4 bases between them. The chain's CDR3 is CASSESENQPQHF. The CDR3 region has the DNA TGCGCCAGCAGTGAGTCGGAGAATCAGCCCCAGCATTTT.

V usage is TRBV7-2 and J usage is TRBJ1-5, with D hard to call. The CDR3 contains 13 residues. Germline-derived CDR1 and CDR2 are SGHTA and FQGNSA. V shed 1 base and J shed 7 bases, with 8 bases lying between them. CDR3 bases: TGTGCCAGCAGCTTAGACGGATACCAGCCCCAGCATTTT. Its protein is CASSLDGYQPQHF.

Written as DNA, the CDR3 is TGTGCCAACAAAGGACAGGGTGAAGGCCATGAGCAGTTCTTC. Translated: CANKGQGEGHEQFF. V is TRBV10-3 and J is TRBJ2-1, with TRBD1 matching over 8 bases. CDR1 and CDR2 (germline): ENHRY, SYGVKD. CDR3 size: 14 residues. Trimming at V came to 10 bases and at J to 8 bases, leaving 13 bases not matched to a gene.

This clonotype was seen repeatedly, ten times or more. The CDR3 nucleotides are TGTGCCAGCAGTGTACGGACTAGCGGGGGCAGCCACCAGTACTTC. Residues: CASSVRTSGGSHQYF. This chain uses TRBV6-1 with TRBJ2-5; 13 bases align to TRBD2. This CDR3 has 15 residues. V lost 4 bases to trimming and J lost 10 bases; unmatched junction nucleotides: 9. Germline CDR1 and CDR2: MNHNS and SASEGT.

Ten or more counts support this clonotype. One junction end disagrees with the germline gene, perhaps due to a read error. CDR3 DNA sequence: TGTGCTAGCAGCCCCCGGATGGGGATAAGAGCTAATGAAAAACTGTTTTTT. As protein: CASSPRMGIRANEKLFF. The chain recombines TRBV7-7 with TRBJ1-4; the D is unclear. This CDR3 region has 17 residues. Per germline, CDR1 SSHAT and CDR2 FNYEAQ (reference sequence). Complete variable domain (other parts from reference TRBV7-7 and TRBJ1-4): GAGVSQSPRYKVTKRGQDVTLRCDPISSHATLYWYQQALGQGPEFLTYFNYEAQPDKSGLPSDRFSAERPEGSISTLTIQRTEQRDSAMYRCASSPRMGIRANEKLFFGSGTQLSVL.

The chain has TRBV10-1 and TRBJ1-6; 7 bases map to TRBD1. Germline-derived CDR1 and CDR2 are WNHNN and SYGVQD (reference sequence). Losses at the gene ends were 8 bases for V and 10 bases for J; bases not matched to a gene: 5. This CDR3 spans 12 amino acids. DNA of the CDR3: TGCGCCAGCGGGGACAGTCGATCACCCCTCCACTTT. Translation gives CASGDSRSPLHF.

This clonotype was found many times. The gene calls are TRBV5-6 and TRBJ1-2; 8 bases align to TRBD1. V dropped 3 bases and J dropped 5; count of bases not matched to a gene: 6. Germline V gene lookup returns CDR1 SGHDT and CDR2 YYEEEE. This CDR3 comprises 14 residues. The CDR3 region has the DNA TGTGCCAGCAGCTCGGACAGGGAGGGTTATGGCTACACCTTC. Amino acid sequence: CASSSDREGYGYTF.

This rearrangement joins TRBV10-3 to TRBJ1-5; TRBD1 matches at 7 bases. The CDR3 runs to 11 residues. Germline lookup yields CDR1 ENHRY and CDR2 SYGVKD. V lost 11 bases, J lost 4 bases, and 2 bases stayed unmatched. DNA for the CDR3: TGTGCCTCAGGGGGGAATCAGCCCCAGCATTTT. Residues: CASGGNQPQHF.

This clonotype was picked up many times. The rearrangement uses TRBV20-1 and TRBJ1-1; D remains ambiguous. This CDR3 comprises 12 residues. CDR1 and CDR2 (germline): DFQATT, SNEGSKA (reference sequence). V dropped 3 bases and J dropped 1 base, with 6 bases sitting between them. The chain's CDR3 is CSASSQNTEAFF. In DNA, the CDR3 is TGCAGTGCTAGTTCGCAGAACACTGAAGCTTTCTTT.

Only one count was recorded for this clonotype. The chain links TRBV7-4 to TRBJ1-1, with 10 bases aligning to TRBD1. Germline V gene lookup returns CDR1 SGHVT and CDR2 SQSDAQ. The CDR3 length is 17 residues. The trim removed 9 bases at V and 0 bases at J, leaving 13 bases unmatched. The CDR3 protein is CASSPGQGGIMNTEAFF. The CDR3, as DNA: TGTGCCAGTAGTCCAGGACAGGGGGGGATAATGAACACTGAAGCTTTCTTT.

The chain couples TRBV20-1 to TRBJ2-7; 11 bases map to TRBD2. The ends lost 6 bases at V and 3 bases at J; junction bases unmatched: 10. Germline V gene data show CDR1 as DFQATT and CDR2 as SNEGSKA (reference sequence). This CDR3 is 15 amino acids long. The CDR3 DNA is TGCAGTGCCCCAGAGCTAGCGGGAGGAGGCTACGAGCAGTACTTC. Translated: CSAPELAGGGYEQYF.

On this clonotype itself: This may be a read error, as it is one base from a much larger clone. This chain joins TRBV6-4 and TRBJ2-7; 8 bases line up with TRBD1. The trim removed 5 bases at V and 10 bases at J, leaving 13 bases unmatched. Per germline, CDR1 MRHNA and CDR2 SNTAGT. The CDR3 is 14 amino acids. As DNA, the CDR3 is TGTGCCAGCAGTCCCAACCGGCGACAGGGGAAACAGTACTTC. It specifies CASSPNRRQGKQYF.